Sequencing of this TCR beta chain was carried out in a study of blood T cell repertoires in COVID-19. Sequencing used immunoSEQ multiplex PCR; TCRdb keeps in-frame clones, though not all of them. This table holds 170,000 or so clones, 86% found once. The CDR3 is made up of 13 amino acids. The germline CDR1 and CDR2 sequences are SGHAT and FQNNGV. J gave up 11 bases and V 4 bases, and 7 bases lay outside the gene matches. The chain combines TRBV11-2 with TRBJ2-3; 9 bases line up with TRBD2. The clonotype comes from a man aged 45-60 years with active or convalescent COVID-19. The sequenced sample consisted of peripheral blood. Here the CDR3 reads CASSYLAGVLQYF. In nucleotides, the CDR3 is TGTGCCAGCAGCTACTTAGCGGGAGTTCTGCAGTATTTT.